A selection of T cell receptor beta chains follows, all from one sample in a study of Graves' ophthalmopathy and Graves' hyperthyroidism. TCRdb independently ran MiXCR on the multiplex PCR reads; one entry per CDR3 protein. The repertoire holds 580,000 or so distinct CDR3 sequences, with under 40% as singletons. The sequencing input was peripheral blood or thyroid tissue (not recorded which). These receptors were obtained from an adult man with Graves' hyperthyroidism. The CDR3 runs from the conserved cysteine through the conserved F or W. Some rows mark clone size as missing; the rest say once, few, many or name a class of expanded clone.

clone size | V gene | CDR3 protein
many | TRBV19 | CASTGVYGYSNQPQHF
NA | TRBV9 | CASNLAPTDTQYF
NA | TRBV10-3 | CASSLPTGITEAFF
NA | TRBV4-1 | CASSQADRGQTNTGELFF
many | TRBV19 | CASSRIQGMRNTEAFF
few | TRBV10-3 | CAISEFSQGAHVLTF
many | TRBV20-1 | CSASHWAKHYGYTF
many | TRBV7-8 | CASSPLGQTRYF
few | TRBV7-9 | CASSLRSGVDEQYF
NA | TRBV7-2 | CASSLSRGPRQETQYF
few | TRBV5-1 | CASSLVSLPEGRDEKLFF
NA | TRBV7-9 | CASELGGSTEAFF
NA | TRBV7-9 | CTSSQGQWGYEQYF
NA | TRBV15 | CATSRNIGTTNYGYTF
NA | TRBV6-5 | CASRRLAGGPAVGELFF
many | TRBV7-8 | CASSLASRQGSLRETQYF
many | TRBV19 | CASSIQTGTQPQHF
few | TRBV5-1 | CASSLLAGDSYEQYF
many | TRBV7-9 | CASSLGRQVQDLFAMNTEAFF
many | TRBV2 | CASRGDGGQQETQYF
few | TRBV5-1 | CASSSNPGTGLSGANVLTF
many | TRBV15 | CATSGGRVDTQYF
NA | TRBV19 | CASSIRGRGSEQFF
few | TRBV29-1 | CSVGTVSSTSTDTQYF
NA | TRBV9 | CASSPSGQGINEQFF
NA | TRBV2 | CASSDTPGANYGYTF
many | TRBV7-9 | CASTSQGNTYEQYF
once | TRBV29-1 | CSLRGVNTEAFF
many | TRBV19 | CASSMVAGSSYEQYF
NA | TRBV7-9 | CASSRQGRHEQFF
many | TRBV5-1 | CASSLGTGAYEQYF